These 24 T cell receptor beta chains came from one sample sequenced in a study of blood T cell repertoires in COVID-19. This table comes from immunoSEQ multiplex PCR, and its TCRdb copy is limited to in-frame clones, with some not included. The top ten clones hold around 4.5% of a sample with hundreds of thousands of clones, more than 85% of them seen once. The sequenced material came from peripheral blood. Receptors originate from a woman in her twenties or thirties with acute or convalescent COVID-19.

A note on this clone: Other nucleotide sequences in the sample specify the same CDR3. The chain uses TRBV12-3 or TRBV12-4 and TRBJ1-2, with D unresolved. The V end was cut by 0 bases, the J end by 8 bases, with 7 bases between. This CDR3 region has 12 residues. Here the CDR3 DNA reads TGTGCCAGCAGTTTAGCTGGAGGGGGCTACACCTTC. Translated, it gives CASSLAGGGYTF.

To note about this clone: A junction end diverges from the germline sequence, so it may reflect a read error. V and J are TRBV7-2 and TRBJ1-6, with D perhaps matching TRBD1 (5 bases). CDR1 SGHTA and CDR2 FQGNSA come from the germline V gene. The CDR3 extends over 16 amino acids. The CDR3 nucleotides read TGTGCCAGCAGATTAGGGAGGGGCAGCAATAATTCACCCCTCCACTTT. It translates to CASRLGRGSNNSPLHF.

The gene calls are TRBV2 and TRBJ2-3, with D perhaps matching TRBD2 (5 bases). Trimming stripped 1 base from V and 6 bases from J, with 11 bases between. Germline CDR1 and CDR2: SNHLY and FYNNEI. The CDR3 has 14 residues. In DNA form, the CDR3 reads TGTGCCAGCAGTGAAGGGGAGTGGCTGGATACGCAGTATTTT. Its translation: CASSEGEWLDTQYF.

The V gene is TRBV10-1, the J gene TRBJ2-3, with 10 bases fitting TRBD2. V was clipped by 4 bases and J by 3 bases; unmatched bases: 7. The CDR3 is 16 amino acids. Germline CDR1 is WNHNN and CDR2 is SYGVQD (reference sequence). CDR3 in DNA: TGCGCCAGCAGTGTGGTAGCGGGGGGCCAGACAGATACGCAGTATTTT. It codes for CASSVVAGGQTDTQYF.

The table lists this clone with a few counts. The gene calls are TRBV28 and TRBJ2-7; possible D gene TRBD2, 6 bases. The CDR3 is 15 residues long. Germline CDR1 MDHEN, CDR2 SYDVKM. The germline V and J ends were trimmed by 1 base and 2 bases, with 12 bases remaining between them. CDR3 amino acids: CASSLSGGLTYEQYF. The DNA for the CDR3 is TGTGCCAGCAGTTTATCTGGGGGACTTACCTACGAGCAGTACTTC. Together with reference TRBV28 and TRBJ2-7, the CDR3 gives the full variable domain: DVKVTQSSRYLVKRTGEKVFLECVQDMDHENMFWYRQDPGLGLRLIYFSYDVKMKEKGDIPEGYSVSREKKERFSLILESASTNQTSMYLCASSLSGGLTYEQYFGPGTRLTVT.

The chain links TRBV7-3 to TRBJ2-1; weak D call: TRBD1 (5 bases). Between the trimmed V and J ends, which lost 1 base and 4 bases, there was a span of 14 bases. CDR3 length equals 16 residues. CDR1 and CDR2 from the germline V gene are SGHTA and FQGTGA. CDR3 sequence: CASSLRRTYRYNEQFF. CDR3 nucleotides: TGTGCCAGCAGCTTAAGAAGGACATATCGATACAATGAGCAGTTCTTC.

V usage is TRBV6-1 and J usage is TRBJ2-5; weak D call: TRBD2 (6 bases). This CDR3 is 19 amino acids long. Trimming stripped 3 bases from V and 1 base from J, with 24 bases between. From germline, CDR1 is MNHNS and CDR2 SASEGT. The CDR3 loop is CASSENSIFRAGTQETQYF. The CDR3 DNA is TGTGCCAGCAGTGAGAATTCCATATTCAGGGCGGGGACCCAAGAGACCCAGTACTTC.

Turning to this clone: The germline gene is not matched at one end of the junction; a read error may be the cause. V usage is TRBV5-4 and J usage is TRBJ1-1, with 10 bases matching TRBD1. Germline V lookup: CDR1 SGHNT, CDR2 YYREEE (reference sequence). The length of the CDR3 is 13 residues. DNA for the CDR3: TGTGCCAGCAGCTCGGGACAGGGGTATGTAGGGGTCTTT. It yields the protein CASSSGQGYVGVF.

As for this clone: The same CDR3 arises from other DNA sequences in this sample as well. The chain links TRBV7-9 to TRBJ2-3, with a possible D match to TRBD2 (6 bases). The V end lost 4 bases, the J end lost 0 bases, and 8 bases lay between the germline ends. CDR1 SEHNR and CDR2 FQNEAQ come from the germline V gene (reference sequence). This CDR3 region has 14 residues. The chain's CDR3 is CASSSGGSTDTQYF. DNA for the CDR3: TGTGCCAGCAGCTCCGGGGGAAGCACAGATACGCAGTATTTT.

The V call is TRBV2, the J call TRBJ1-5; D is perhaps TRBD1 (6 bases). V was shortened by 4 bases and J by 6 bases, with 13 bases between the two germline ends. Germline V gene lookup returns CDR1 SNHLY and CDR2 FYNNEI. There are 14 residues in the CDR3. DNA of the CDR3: TGTGCCAGCAGTGGCGGAACAGGGATTCAGCCCCAGCATTTT. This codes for CASSGGTGIQPQHF.

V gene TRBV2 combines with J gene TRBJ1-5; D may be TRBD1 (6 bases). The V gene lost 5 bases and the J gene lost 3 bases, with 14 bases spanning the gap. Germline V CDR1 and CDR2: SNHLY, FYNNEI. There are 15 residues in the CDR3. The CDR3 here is CASSLPGQLNQPQHF. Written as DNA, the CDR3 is TGTGCCAGCAGTCTACCCGGACAGCTCAATCAGCCCCAGCATTTT.

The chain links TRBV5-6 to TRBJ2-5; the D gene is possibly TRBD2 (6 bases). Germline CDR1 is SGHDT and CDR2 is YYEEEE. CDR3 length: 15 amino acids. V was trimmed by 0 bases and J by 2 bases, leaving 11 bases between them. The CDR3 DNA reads TGTGCCAGCAGCTTGGCAACTGGGGGGCAAGAGACCCAGTACTTC. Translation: CASSLATGGQETQYF.

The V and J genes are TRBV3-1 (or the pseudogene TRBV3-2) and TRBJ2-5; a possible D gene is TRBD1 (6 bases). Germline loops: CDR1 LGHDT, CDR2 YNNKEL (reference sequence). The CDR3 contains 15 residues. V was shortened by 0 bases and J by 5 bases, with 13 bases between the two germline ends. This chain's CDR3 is CASSQDWAGEETQYF. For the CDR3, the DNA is TGTGCCAGCAGCCAAGATTGGGCAGGGGAGGAGACCCAGTACTTC.

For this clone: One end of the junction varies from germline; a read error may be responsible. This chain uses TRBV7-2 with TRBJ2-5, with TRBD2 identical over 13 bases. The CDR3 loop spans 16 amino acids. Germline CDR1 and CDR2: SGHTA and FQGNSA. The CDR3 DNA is TGTGCCAGCAGCCTTACTAGCGGGGGGGGCCAAGAGGCCCAGTACTTC. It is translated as CASSLTSGGGQEAQYF. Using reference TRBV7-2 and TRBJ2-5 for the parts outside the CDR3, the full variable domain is GAGVSQSPSNKVTEKGKDVELRCDPISGHTALYWYRQSLGQGLEFLIYFQGNSAPDKSGLPSDRFSAERTGGSVSTLTIQRTQQEDSAVYLCASSLTSGGGQEAQYFGPGTRLLVL.

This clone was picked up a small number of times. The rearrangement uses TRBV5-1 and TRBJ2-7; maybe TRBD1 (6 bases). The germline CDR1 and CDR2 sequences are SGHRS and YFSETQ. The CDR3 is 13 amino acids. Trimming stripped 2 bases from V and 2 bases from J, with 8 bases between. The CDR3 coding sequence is TGCGCCAGCAGCTTCGGGGACACCTACGAGCAGTACTTC. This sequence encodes CASSFGDTYEQYF.

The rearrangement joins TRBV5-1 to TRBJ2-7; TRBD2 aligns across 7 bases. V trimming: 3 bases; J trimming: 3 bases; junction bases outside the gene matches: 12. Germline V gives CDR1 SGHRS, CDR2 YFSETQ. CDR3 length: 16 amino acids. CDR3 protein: CASSSAGLAGDYEQYF. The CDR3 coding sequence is TGCGCCAGCAGCTCCGCCGGTCTTGCGGGGGACTACGAGCAGTACTTC.

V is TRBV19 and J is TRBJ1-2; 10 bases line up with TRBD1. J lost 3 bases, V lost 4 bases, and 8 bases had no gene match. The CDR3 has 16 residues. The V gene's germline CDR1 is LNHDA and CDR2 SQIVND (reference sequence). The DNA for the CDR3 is TGTGCCAGTAGTAGAAAGGGAGGGACAGGGGACTATGGCTACACCTTC. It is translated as CASSRKGGTGDYGYTF.

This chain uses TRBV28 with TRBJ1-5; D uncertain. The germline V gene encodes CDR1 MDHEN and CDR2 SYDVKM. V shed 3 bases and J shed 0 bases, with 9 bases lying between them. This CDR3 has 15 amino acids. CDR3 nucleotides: TGTGCCAGCAGTTTGGGCAGGTTTAGCAATCAGCCCCAGCATTTT. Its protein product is CASSLGRFSNQPQHF. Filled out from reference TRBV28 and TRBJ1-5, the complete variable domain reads DVKVTQSSRYLVKRTGEKVFLECVQDMDHENMFWYRQDPGLGLRLIYFSYDVKMKEKGDIPEGYSVSREKKERFSLILESASTNQTSMYLCASSLGRFSNQPQHFGDGTRLSIL.

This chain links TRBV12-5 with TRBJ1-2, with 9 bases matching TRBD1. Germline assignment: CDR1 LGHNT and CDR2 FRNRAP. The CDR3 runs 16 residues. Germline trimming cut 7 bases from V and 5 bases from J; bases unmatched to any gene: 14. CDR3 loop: CASARDREILKYGYTF. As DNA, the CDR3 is TGTGCTAGTGCGCGGGACAGGGAAATCCTAAAGTATGGCTACACCTTC. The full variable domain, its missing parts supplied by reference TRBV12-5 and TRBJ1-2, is DARVTQTPRHKVTEMGQEVTMRCQPILGHNTVFWYRQTMMQGLELLAYFRNRAPLDDSGMPKDRFSAEMPDATLATLKIQPSEPRDSAVYFCASARDREILKYGYTFGSGTRLTVV.

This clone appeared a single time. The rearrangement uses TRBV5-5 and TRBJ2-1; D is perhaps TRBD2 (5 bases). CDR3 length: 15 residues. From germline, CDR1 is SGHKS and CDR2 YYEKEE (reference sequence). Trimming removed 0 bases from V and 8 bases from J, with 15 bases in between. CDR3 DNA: TGTGCCAGCAGCTTGGTGGCTAGCACTTTCGATGAGCAGTTCTTC. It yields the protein CASSLVASTFDEQFF.

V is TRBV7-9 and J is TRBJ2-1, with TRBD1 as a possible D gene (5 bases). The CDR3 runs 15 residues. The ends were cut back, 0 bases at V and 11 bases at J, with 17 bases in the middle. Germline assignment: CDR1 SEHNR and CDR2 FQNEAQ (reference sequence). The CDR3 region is CASSLAHRSGAQQFF. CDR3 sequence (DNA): TGTGCCAGCAGCTTAGCGCATCGTTCTGGGGCGCAGCAGTTCTTC.

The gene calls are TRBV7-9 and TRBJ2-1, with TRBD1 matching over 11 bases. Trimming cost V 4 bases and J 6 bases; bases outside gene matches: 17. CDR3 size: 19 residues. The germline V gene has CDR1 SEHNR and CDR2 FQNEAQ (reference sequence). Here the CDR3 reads CASSSGTGGLGLGFNEQFF. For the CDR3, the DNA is TGTGCCAGCAGCTCCGGGACAGGGGGTTTAGGACTAGGATTCAATGAGCAGTTCTTC.

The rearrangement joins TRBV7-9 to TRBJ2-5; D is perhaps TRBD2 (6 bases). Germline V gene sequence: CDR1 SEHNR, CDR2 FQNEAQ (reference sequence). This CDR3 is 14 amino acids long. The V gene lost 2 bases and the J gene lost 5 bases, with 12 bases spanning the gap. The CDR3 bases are TGTGCCAGCAGCTTATACGGGAGCGGCGAGACCCAGTACTTC. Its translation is CASSLYGSGETQYF.

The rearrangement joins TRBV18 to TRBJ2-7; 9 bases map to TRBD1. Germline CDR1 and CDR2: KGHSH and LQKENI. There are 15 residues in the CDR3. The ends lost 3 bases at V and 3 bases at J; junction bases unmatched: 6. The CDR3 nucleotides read TGTGCCAGCTCACCTTCCGGGACAGGGTACTACGAGCAGTACTTC. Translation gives CASSPSGTGYYEQYF.